These 27 T cell receptor beta chains were sequenced from one sample in a study of shared clonotypes between healthy human individuals. Clones were sequenced by immunoSEQ multiplex PCR, and TCRdb holds only the in-frame ones, with some missing. The sample carries approximately 1.5 million clones, 95% to 99% recorded once. Specimen: naive CD4+ T cells sorted from blood. Sample subset: CD45RA+ positively selected. The source is a man aged 25 to 45 in good health.

J is TRBJ2-3 and V is TRBV5-4, with 14 bases matching TRBD2. The CDR3 extends over 17 amino acids. With V trimmed by 0 bases and J by 7 bases, 7 bases remained unmatched. Germline assignment: CDR1 SGHNT and CDR2 YYREEE (reference sequence). The CDR3 sequence is CASSLGLAGGSTYTQYF. CDR3 nucleotide sequence: TGTGCCAGCAGCTTGGGACTAGCGGGAGGGTCGACTTATACGCAGTATTTT.

The rearrangement uses TRBV21-1 and TRBJ2-7; no DNA check was done on the table's D call, TRBD1. TRBV21-1 counts as a pseudogene. This CDR3 is 14 amino acids long. Here the CDR3 reads CAARGRATQGTQYF. The CDR3 nucleotides read TGTGCCGCGAGGGGCCGCGCGACCCAGGGGACGCAGTACTTC.

This clone appeared a single time. J is TRBJ2-2 and V is TRBV6-5, with D unresolved. Germline CDR1 and CDR2: MNHEY and SVGAGI. V was pared by 2 bases and J by 1 base, with 11 bases between. The CDR3 is 16 residues long. CDR3 coding DNA: TGTGCCAGCAGTTACCAGGCAGTCAAGAACACCGGGGAGCTGTTTTTT. Its translation is CASSYQAVKNTGELFF.

V gene TRBV5-1 combines with J gene TRBJ2-7, with TRBD2 matching over 7 bases. J was trimmed by 1 base and V by 4 bases; bases with no gene match: 5. Germline V lookup: CDR1 SGHRS, CDR2 YFSETQ. The CDR3 extends over 14 amino acids. The DNA for the CDR3 is TGCGCCAGCAGCCTAGCGGATCCTTCCTACGAGCAGTACTTC. This codes for CASSLADPSYEQYF.

V is TRBV11-2 and J is TRBJ2-3; D ambiguous. Germline assignment: CDR1 SGHAT and CDR2 FQNNGV. The CDR3 runs 12 residues. Trimming took 1 base from V and 7 from J, leaving 6 bases between them. CDR3 nucleotides: TGTGCCAGCAGCTTAGGGGGATATACGCAGTATTTT. Amino acid sequence: CASSLGGYTQYF. Full variable domain (outside the CDR3, taken from reference TRBV11-2 and TRBJ2-3): EAGVAQSPRYKIIEKRQSVAFWCNPISGHATLYWYQQILGQGPKLLIQFQNNGVVDDSQLPKDRFSAERLKGVDSTLKIQPAKLEDSAVYLCASSLGGYTQYFGPGTRLTVL.

The J gene is TRBJ2-1, the V gene TRBV5-6; 8 nucleotides agree with TRBD1. The CDR3 is made up of 17 amino acids. With 4 bases clipped from V and 8 bases from J, the junction kept 17 bases outside the gene matches. Looked up from germline, CDR1 is SGHDT and CDR2 is YYEEEE. The CDR3 nucleotides read TGTGCCAGCAGCCGCCTCGCCGGTGGCAGGGGGCTGTATGAGCAGTTCTTC. Encoded protein: CASSRLAGGRGLYEQFF. Variable domain in full (rest from reference TRBV5-6 and TRBJ2-1): DAGVTQSPTHLIKTRGQQVTLRCSPKSGHDTVSWYQQALGQGPQFIFQYYEEEERQRGNFPDRFSGHQFPNYSSELNVNALLLGDSALYLCASSRLAGGRGLYEQFFGPGTRLTVL.

V usage is TRBV11-2 and J usage is TRBJ2-5, with D perhaps TRBD2 (6 bases). From germline, CDR1 is SGHAT and CDR2 FQNNGV. The CDR3 is made up of 17 amino acids. V was clipped by 1 base and J by 2 bases, with 17 bases between them. The DNA of the CDR3 is TGTGCCAGCAGCTTAGGCATAGCGGTGCTGAGACAAGAGACCCAGTACTTC. Translating gives CASSLGIAVLRQETQYF.

V is TRBV25-1 and J is TRBJ2-7, with 15 bases matching TRBD2. The CDR3 spans 12 residues. CDR1 MGHDK and CDR2 SYGVNS come from the germline V gene. After removal of 6 bases from V and 9 bases from J, the junction contained 0 bases not matched to a gene. Here the CDR3 reads CASRGLAGGQYF. CDR3 nucleotide sequence: TGTGCCAGCAGGGGACTAGCGGGAGGGCAGTACTTC.

The rearrangement joins TRBV4-1 to TRBJ2-7, with D possibly TRBD1 on 6 matching bases. V shed 1 base and J shed 2 bases, with 15 bases lying between them. The CDR3 is 16 amino acids. The germline gives CDR1 MGHRA, CDR2 YSYEKL. The chain's CDR3 is CASSQGLGTSTYEQYF. CDR3 nucleotides: TGCGCCAGCAGCCAAGGGCTGGGGACAAGTACCTACGAGCAGTACTTC.

The rearrangement uses TRBV28 and TRBJ2-6, with 9 bases that match TRBD2. V was pared by 6 bases and J by 0 bases, with 9 bases of the junction left unmatched. The V gene's germline CDR1 is MDHEN and CDR2 SYDVKM. The CDR3 length is 18 residues. CDR3 nucleotide sequence: TGTGCCAGCAGCTCCCCTCGCGGGAGGGACTCTGGGGCCAACGTCCTGACTTTC. It is translated as CASSSPRGRDSGANVLTF.

The V and J genes are TRBV4-3 and TRBJ2-3; TRBD2 is a possible D gene (5 bases). The germline V gene has CDR1 LGHNA and CDR2 YSLEER. V lost 4 bases and J lost 1, with 15 bases in between. This CDR3 region has 16 residues. This CDR3 is CASSPQMSGGTDTQYF. CDR3 bases: TGCGCCAGCAGCCCCCAGATGAGCGGCGGCACAGATACGCAGTATTTT.

The chain is built from TRBV19 and TRBJ2-1; 9 positions agree with TRBD1. The germline V gene has CDR1 LNHDA and CDR2 SQIVND (reference sequence). The V and J ends lost 8 bases and 2 bases, in that order; junction bases with no gene match: 7. This CDR3 comprises 15 residues. DNA of the CDR3: TGTGCCAGTCAACCTACAGGGGGCCCCTACAATGAGCAGTTCTTC. Translating it yields CASQPTGGPYNEQFF.

J is TRBJ2-7 and V is TRBV28; D gene uncertain. From germline, CDR1 is MDHEN and CDR2 SYDVKM. The V and J ends lost 6 bases and 1 base respectively, with 19 bases between them. This CDR3 comprises 16 residues. The CDR3 bases are TGTGCCAGCAGCCCGTACCCAGGAAAACTATCCTACGAGCAGTACTTC. As protein: CASSPYPGKLSYEQYF.

This chain links TRBV29-1 with TRBJ2-1, with 11 nucleotides matching TRBD2. Germline V lookup: CDR1 SQVTM, CDR2 ANQGSEA. After removal of 1 base from V and 8 bases from J, the junction contained 7 bases not matched to a gene. This CDR3 comprises 15 residues. The CDR3 sequence is CSVEGIAGGGYEQFF. Written as DNA, the CDR3 is TGCAGCGTTGAAGGTATAGCGGGAGGGGGCTATGAGCAGTTCTTC.

This clone showed up just once. Distinct nucleotide sequences in the sample also encode this CDR3. This chain joins TRBV5-1 and TRBJ2-7; D possibly corresponds to TRBD1 (8 bases). Germline V gene data show CDR1 as SGHRS and CDR2 as YFSETQ. This CDR3 has 15 amino acids. V lost 0 bases and J 2 bases, leaving 12 bases between the germline ends. CDR3 DNA: TGCGCCAGCAGCTTGGAAACAGGGGGGGCCTACGAGCAGTACTTC. Protein product: CASSLETGGAYEQYF.

This clone was recorded only once. The V gene is TRBV27, the J gene TRBJ2-7; D may correspond to TRBD1 or TRBD2 (5 bases each). V shed 4 bases and J shed 1 base, with 17 bases lying between them. This CDR3 is built from 16 residues. Looked up from germline, CDR1 is MNHEY and CDR2 is SMNVEV (reference sequence). CDR3 coding DNA: TGTGCCAGCAGTTCACCTAGATGGGGGAGATCCTACGAGCAGTACTTC. Amino acid sequence: CASSSPRWGRSYEQYF.

The chain combines TRBV4-2 with TRBJ2-1; 11 nucleotides agree with TRBD2. Unmatched junction bases numbered 6, after V lost 4 bases and J lost 7 bases. Germline lookup yields CDR1 LGHNA and CDR2 YNFKEQ. This CDR3 contains 15 residues. The CDR3 DNA is TGTGCCAGCAGCCCGGTTAGCGGGAGGGAGAATGAGCAGTTCTTC. It yields the protein CASSPVSGRENEQFF.

This rearrangement joins TRBV6-1 to TRBJ1-2, with a possible D match to TRBD1 (6 bases). This CDR3 comprises 15 residues. Germline V gene sequence: CDR1 MNHNS, CDR2 SASEGT. V shed 7 bases and J shed 5 bases, with 20 bases lying between them. The CDR3 here is CASNMPHRTEYGYTF. The DNA of the CDR3 is TGTGCCAGCAACATGCCCCACCGGACAGAATATGGCTACACCTTC.

The chain employs TRBV11-2 and TRBJ2-2; D is uncertain. The V gene's germline CDR1 is SGHAT and CDR2 FQNNGV. The CDR3 runs 16 residues. V was shortened by 2 bases and J by 0 bases, with 10 bases between the two germline ends. The CDR3 sequence: CASSLSLLANTGELFF. The CDR3 nucleotides read TGTGCCAGCAGCTTATCCCTCCTCGCGAACACCGGGGAGCTGTTTTTT.

The chain is built from TRBV2 and TRBJ2-7, with D perhaps matching TRBD1 (5 bases). The CDR3 contains 15 residues. The V gene lost 5 bases and the J gene lost 4 bases, with 18 bases spanning the gap. Germline lookup yields CDR1 SNHLY and CDR2 FYNNEI. The CDR3 DNA sequence: TGTGCCAGCAGTCCGACAGAGTACAAGGAATACGAGCAGTACTTC. It yields the protein CASSPTEYKEYEQYF.

The chain combines TRBV7-6 with TRBJ1-3; weak D call: TRBD1 (6 bases). Germline assignment: CDR1 SGHVS and CDR2 FNYEAQ. The CDR3 contains 13 residues. The V and J ends lost 1 base and 8 bases respectively, with 9 bases between them. CDR3 protein: CASSLEAGDTIYF. CDR3 sequence (DNA): TGTGCCAGCAGCTTAGAGGCAGGGGACACCATATATTTT.

This chain's CDR3 is CASSPGPRDEQFF. The CDR3 DNA reads as TGTGCCAGCAGCCCAGGACCCCGGGATGAGCAGTTCTTC. This chain connects TRBV7-2 to TRBJ2-1, with D uncertain. The CDR3 consists of 13 residues. Trimming removed 5 bases from V and 8 bases from J, with 13 bases in between. CDR1 SGHTA and CDR2 FQGNSA come from the germline V gene.

The chain is built from TRBV2 and TRBJ2-2; D call uncertain. CDR1 is SNHLY, CDR2 FYNNEI, per germline. V shed 6 bases and J shed 4 bases, with 12 bases lying between them. The CDR3 totals 14 residues. CDR3 in amino acids: CASRIIALTGELFF. The CDR3 region has the DNA TGTGCCAGCAGGATAATAGCACTCACCGGGGAGCTGTTTTTT.

The chain uses TRBV20-1 and TRBJ1-3; 7 nucleotides agree with TRBD1. The CDR3 extends over 11 amino acids. The germline V gene has CDR1 DFQATT and CDR2 SNEGSKA (reference sequence). With V trimmed by 6 bases and J by 8 bases, 4 bases remained unmatched. The DNA of the CDR3 is TGCAGTGCGCAGGGGGGCGACACCATATATTTT. It codes for CSAQGGDTIYF.

This clone was detected only once. V usage is TRBV29-1 and J usage is TRBJ2-5, with 9 bases identical to TRBD1. V was pared by 5 bases and J by 5 bases, with 15 bases of the junction left unmatched. Germline CDR1 SQVTM, CDR2 ANQGSEA. The length of the CDR3 is 16 residues. CDR3 nucleotide sequence: TGCAGCGTTTTGGCGAAACAGGGGGCTCGGTCTGAGACCCAGTACTTC. It is translated as CSVLAKQGARSETQYF.

The chain recombines TRBV6-5 with TRBJ1-4; D unclear. Deletions cut 6 bases from V and 7 bases from J, with 12 bases between. CDR1 is MNHEY and CDR2 is SVGAGI in the germline V gene. The CDR3 has 13 residues. CDR3 loop: CASSLGLSEKLFF. The CDR3 DNA reads as TGTGCCAGCAGCCTCGGACTGAGTGAAAAACTGTTTTTT.

The chain carries TRBV9 and TRBJ2-1; TRBD2 agrees at 7 bases. The CDR3 runs to 16 residues. Germline assignment: CDR1 SGDLS and CDR2 YYNGEE. V dropped 0 bases and J dropped 4; count of bases not matched to a gene: 7. In nucleotides, the CDR3 is TGTGCCAGCAGCGTAGGGGCTAGCGGAGAATACAATGAGCAGTTCTTC. This sequence encodes CASSVGASGEYNEQFF.